This entry is about one T cell receptor (beta chain). Measured with immunoSEQ multiplex PCR; TCRdb has only the in-frame clones, and not every one. The sample records 95,000 to 120,000 clones, under 95% being singletons. These data are taken from a study of brain T cells in children with intractable seizures. V lost 5 bases, J lost 0 bases, and 5 bases stayed unmatched. The germline gives CDR1 SGHNT, CDR2 YENEEA. The CDR3 covers 17 residues. The chain couples TRBV11-3 to TRBJ1-6; 9 bases match TRBD1. Sequenced here: peripheral blood, sampled at surgery. This TCR was recovered from a boy less than two years old with hemimegalencephaly and intractable seizures. Here the CDR3 DNA reads TGTGCCAGCAGCCCCGGGACAGGGAGCTCCTATAATTCACCCCTCCACTTT. Protein product: CASSPGTGSSYNSPLHF. The full variable domain, in which reference TRBV11-3 and TRBJ1-6 provide the parts outside the CDR3, is EAGVVQSPRYKIIEKKQPVAFWCNPISGHNTLYWYLQNLGQGPELLIRYENEEAVDDSQLPKDRFSAERLKGVDSTLKIQPAELGDSAVYLCASSPGTGSSYNSPLHFGNGTRLTVT.